One and the same sample provided the 21 T cell receptor beta chains below, sequenced in a study of T-cell reconstitution after alpha-beta-depleted transplantation in children. As it was prepared, the TCRbeta library received unique molecular identifiers. TCRdb recomputed calls from the PCR reads with MiXCR, one row per CDR3 protein. The top ten clones hold around 2.3% of a sample with some 340,000 distinct CDR3 sequences, about a tenth of them seen once. The specimen was PBMCs from the stem cell graft donor, collected from the stem cell graft. The source is a human donor who donated a stem cell graft to a child with acute lymphoblastic leukemia.

The chain employs TRBV15 and TRBJ2-1; 8 bases agree with TRBD2. Per the germline V gene, CDR1 is LNHNV and CDR2 is YYDKDF (reference sequence). V lost 0 bases, J lost 5 bases, and 12 bases stayed unmatched. This CDR3 is built from 18 residues. The CDR3 nucleotides are TGTGCCACCAGCAGAGATCTGATGGGGAGCGGGAGAAACAATGAGCAGTTCTTC. Amino acids: CATSRDLMGSGRNNEQFF.

The V call is TRBV7-9, the J call TRBJ2-1; 12 bases are shared with TRBD2. Germline CDR1 is SEHNR and CDR2 is FQNEAQ (reference sequence). Unmatched junction bases numbered 8, after V lost 0 bases and J lost 8 bases. The CDR3 sequence is 17 residues long. CDR3 nucleotide sequence: TGTGCCAGCAGCTTAGCGTATAAGACTAGCGGGAGCGATGAGCAGTTCTTC. Its protein is CASSLAYKTSGSDEQFF.

This clonotype was picked up a small number of times. V and J are TRBV7-9 and TRBJ2-5, with D unresolved. Germline CDR1 SEHNR, CDR2 FQNEAQ (reference sequence). Trimming pared 8 bases from V and 0 bases from J, leaving 10 bases between. This CDR3 has 13 residues. DNA of the CDR3: TGTGCCAGCGGTCTGCGGAACCAAGAGACCCAGTACTTC. It yields the protein CASGLRNQETQYF.

V and J are TRBV7-2 and TRBJ2-1; D may be TRBD2 (6 bases). The CDR3 is 19 residues long. Trimming pared 2 bases from V and 9 bases from J, leaving 29 bases between. Germline assignment: CDR1 SGHTA and CDR2 FQGNSA. CDR3 DNA sequence: TGTGCCAGCAGCTTACAATTCCAGTACGCGGGGCGAGCGGAGATTGAGCAGTTCTTC. As protein: CASSLQFQYAGRAEIEQFF.

A few counts support this clonotype. V and J are TRBV7-9 and TRBJ1-2; the D is unclear. Trimming left V 3 bases short and J 6 bases short, with 11 bases between. Per the germline V gene, CDR1 is SEHNR and CDR2 is FQNEAQ (reference sequence). The CDR3 is 13 amino acids. DNA for the CDR3: TGTGCCAGCAGCTTGGGTGAAGGGAATGGCTACACCTTC. Its protein is CASSLGEGNGYTF.

This clonotype was picked up many times. The V call is TRBV4-1, the J call TRBJ1-1; 9 bases fit TRBD1. Germline V gene data show CDR1 as MGHRA and CDR2 as YSYEKL. The CDR3 length is 14 residues. The junction had 6 bases not matched to a gene; V was cut back by 0 bases and J by 10 bases. The CDR3 protein is CASSQEGQGVRAFF. As DNA, the CDR3 is TGCGCCAGCAGCCAAGAGGGACAGGGTGTTCGAGCTTTCTTT.

This clonotype was detected many times. The chain links TRBV12-3 or TRBV12-4 to TRBJ2-3, with 9 bases identical to TRBD2. J lost 5 bases, V lost 7 bases, and 13 bases had no gene match. The CDR3 extends over 16 amino acids. The CDR3 reads CASKPGRSSGEDTQYF. CDR3 DNA sequence: TGTGCCAGCAAACCTGGGAGGTCTAGCGGGGAAGATACGCAGTATTTT.

This sequence joins TRBV20-1 and TRBJ2-1, with 9 bases matching TRBD2. This CDR3 is built from 15 residues. CDR1 is DFQATT, CDR2 SNEGSKA, per germline (reference sequence). V lost 2 bases, J lost 5 bases, and 7 bases stayed unmatched. The CDR3 loop is CSARKPAGGHNEQFF. CDR3 bases: TGCAGTGCTAGAAAGCCAGCGGGAGGACACAATGAGCAGTTCTTC.

The V call is TRBV15, the J call TRBJ2-2; D may be TRBD2 (6 bases). Between the trimmed V and J ends, which lost 5 bases and 4 bases, there was a span of 11 bases. The length of the CDR3 is 14 residues. Germline V gene lookup returns CDR1 LNHNV and CDR2 YYDKDF (reference sequence). The CDR3 spells CATSAGRSTGELFF. Written as DNA, the CDR3 is TGTGCCACCAGCGCGGGACGGTCCACCGGGGAGCTGTTTTTT.

This clonotype turned up a few times. The J gene is TRBJ1-4, the V gene TRBV5-1; weak D call: TRBD1 (5 bases). Looked up from germline, CDR1 is SGHRS and CDR2 is YFSETQ. This CDR3 spans 15 amino acids. V was shortened by 4 bases and J by 3 bases, with 13 bases between the two germline ends. The CDR3 loop reads CASSVTGSANEKLFF. CDR3 in DNA: TGCGCCAGCAGCGTAACAGGCTCAGCTAATGAAAAACTGTTTTTT.

This clonotype appeared a few times. This chain connects TRBV3-1 to TRBJ1-3, with TRBD1 as a possible D gene (5 bases). Germline V gives CDR1 LGHDT, CDR2 YNNKEL (reference sequence). The ends were cut back, 4 bases at V and 2 bases at J, with 9 bases in the middle. This CDR3 spans 14 amino acids. This CDR3 is CASSRREAGNTIYF. CDR3 DNA: TGTGCCAGCAGCCGCAGGGAGGCTGGAAACACCATATATTTT.

The rearrangement joins TRBV20-1 to TRBJ1-5; possible D gene TRBD1, 6 bases. V was trimmed by 0 bases and J by 2 bases, leaving 8 bases between them. Germline V gene data show CDR1 as DFQATT and CDR2 as SNEGSKA (reference sequence). The CDR3 extends over 14 amino acids. CDR3 sequence (DNA): TGCAGTGCTAGAGAGACAGGTCGCAATCAGCCCCAGCATTTT. It codes for CSARETGRNQPQHF.

This clonotype turned up a few times. The gene calls are TRBV6-2 or TRBV6-3 and TRBJ2-7; TRBD1 aligns across 9 bases. J lost 3 bases, V lost 2 bases, and 5 bases had no gene match. Germline assignment: CDR1 MNHEY and CDR2 SVGEGT. CDR3 size: 15 residues. CDR3 protein: CASSYGQGPFYEQYF. CDR3 sequence (DNA): TGTGCCAGCAGTTACGGACAGGGGCCTTTCTACGAGCAGTACTTC.

This clonotype was seen a few times. The chain carries TRBV20-1 and TRBJ2-1, with TRBD1 matching 9 bases. The CDR3 spans 15 residues. V trimming: 1 base; J trimming: 6 bases; junction bases outside the gene matches: 7. Germline CDR1 DFQATT, CDR2 SNEGSKA (reference sequence). The CDR3 protein is CSARGGTGYRNEQFF. Written as DNA, the CDR3 is TGCAGTGCTAGAGGTGGGACAGGGTACCGCAATGAGCAGTTCTTC.

This chain links TRBV5-1 with TRBJ2-1, with 12 positions matching TRBD2. CDR1 is SGHRS, CDR2 YFSETQ, per germline. Trimming at V came to 2 bases and at J to 1 base, leaving 4 bases not matched to a gene. The CDR3 loop spans 17 amino acids. CDR3 loop: CASSFLAGGASYNEQFF. The CDR3 region has the DNA TGCGCCAGCAGCTTCCTAGCGGGAGGGGCTTCCTACAATGAGCAGTTCTTC.

This chain joins TRBV9 and TRBJ2-7, with D unresolved. Germline V gene lookup returns CDR1 SGDLS and CDR2 YYNGEE. V was clipped by 0 bases and J by 0 bases, with 10 bases between them. The length of the CDR3 is 15 residues. This CDR3 reads CASSVDPRSSYEQYF. The CDR3 DNA reads as TGTGCCAGCAGCGTAGATCCGCGTTCCTCCTACGAGCAGTACTTC.

This clonotype was seen more than once but under ten times. V and J are TRBV5-1 and TRBJ2-1; D possibly corresponds to TRBD2 (5 bases). CDR3 length: 14 residues. The V gene lost 4 bases and the J gene lost 7 bases, with 15 bases spanning the gap. Per the germline V gene, CDR1 is SGHRS and CDR2 is YFSETQ. The chain's CDR3 is CASSGAALNNEQFF. CDR3 sequence (DNA): TGCGCCAGCAGCGGAGCGGCCTTAAATAATGAGCAGTTCTTC.

The sample holds many counts of this clonotype. This chain connects TRBV27 to TRBJ2-7; 8 nucleotides agree with TRBD1. The CDR3 loop spans 15 amino acids. V shed 5 bases and J 5 bases; nucleotides not matched to a gene: 11. CDR1 is MNHEY, CDR2 SMNVEV, per germline (reference sequence). The CDR3 sequence is CASSPRQGMGDEQYF. CDR3 bases: TGTGCCAGCAGTCCCCGACAGGGGATGGGCGACGAGCAGTACTTC.

The genes are TRBV4-3 and TRBJ1-1; possibly TRBD1 for D (6 bases). Trimming cost V 1 base and J 1 base, with 10 bases left between them. The CDR3 is 15 residues long. Germline CDR1 reads LGHNA; CDR2 reads YSLEER. CDR3 sequence (DNA): TGCGCCAGCAGCCAAGTCAGGGGCCGGAACACTGAAGCTTTCTTT. Its protein is CASSQVRGRNTEAFF.

Worth noting for this clonotype: Relative to the germline gene, one junction end is altered; a read error may explain this. This chain uses TRBV5-1 with TRBJ2-5; 9 nucleotides line up with TRBD2. The CDR3 is 16 amino acids. CDR1 and CDR2 from the germline V gene are SGHRS and YFSETQ. The CDR3 nucleotides are TGCGCCAGCAGCTCCGGGACTAGCCTTTACCAAGAGCCCCAGTACTTC. The encoded protein is CASSSGTSLYQEPQYF.

In the case of this clonotype: An end of the junction differs from the germline gene, which may be a read error. The J gene is TRBJ1-3, the V gene TRBV15; D remains ambiguous. This CDR3 has 14 amino acids. Germline V lookup: CDR1 LNHNV, CDR2 YYDKDF (reference sequence). Here the CDR3 DNA reads TGTGCCACCAGCAGACATTCGGGGAGAAACACCATATATTTC. Amino acids: CATSRHSGRNTIYF.